Listed below are T cell receptor beta chains from one sample, sequenced in a study of T cells in Graves' hyperthyroidism and ophthalmopathy. TCRdb redid the calling of the multiplex PCR reads with MiXCR, one entry per CDR3 protein. The sample has about 350,000 distinct CDR3 sequences; roughly an eighth are singletons. The specimen was blood. The receptors were gathered from a woman in her forties with Graves' ophthalmopathy. CDR3s include the opening cysteine and the closing phenylalanine or tryptophan. Fields, in order: J gene, D gene, clone size, V gene, CDR3 DNA, CDR3 protein. The D gene is left open where the match is weak. The size of a clone is reported for some rows only, either as once, few or many, or as a class for expanded clones.

>TRBJ2-4|TRBD2|NA|TRBV7-9
TGTGCCAGCAGCTTAGGGGGGGGTCTGGAGAGAAACATTCAGTACTTC
CASSLGGGLERNIQYF
>TRBJ1-1|NA|many|TRBV20-1
TGCAGTGCTAGAGCTGGCCTTTTGAACACTGAAGCTTTCTTT
CSARAGLLNTEAFF
>TRBJ2-5|NA|NA|TRBV7-2
TGTGCCAGCAGCTTAGTCGTAGGGCCACAAGAGACCCAGTACTTC
CASSLVVGPQETQYF
>TRBJ1-2|TRBD1|NA|TRBV27
TGTGCCAGCAAGAGAACAGGGGGCCCTGGCTACACCTTC
CASKRTGGPGYTF
>TRBJ2-3|TRBD2|NA|TRBV20-1
TGCAGTGCTAGGGGACTAGCGGGGCCAGATACGCAGTATTTT
CSARGLAGPDTQYF
>TRBJ2-2|TRBD2|few|TRBV5-1
TGCGCCAGCAGACCCGGGACTAGCAACACCGGGGAGCTGTTTTTT
CASRPGTSNTGELFF
>TRBJ2-7|NA|many|TRBV20-1
TGCAGTGCTATCCGGGACATTGGCTCCTACGAGCAGTACTTC
CSAIRDIGSYEQYF
>TRBJ2-7|NA|many|TRBV30
TGTGCCTGGAGTGTACAGCCCTACGAGCAGTACTTC
CAWSVQPYEQYF
>TRBJ2-5|NA|many|TRBV24-1
TGTGCCACCAGTGACACCACACAGGGAGGTCGGGAGACCCAGTACTTC
CATSDTTQGGRETQYF
>TRBJ1-1|NA|NA|TRBV7-9
TGTGCCAGCAGCTTAGAGACGGGGGGGGCCGCTGAAGCTTTCTTT
CASSLETGGAAEAFF
>TRBJ2-1|TRBD2|NA|TRBV7-6
TGTGCCAGCAGCTCATTAGCGGGAGGGCTCCAGTTCTTC
CASSSLAGGLQFF
>TRBJ1-1|NA|many|TRBV24-1
TGTGCCACCCAGGGGCGGGGGAGCGCTGAAGCTTTCTTT
CATQGRGSAEAFF
>TRBJ2-3|TRBD1|NA|TRBV3-1
TGTGCCAGCACCCCGACAGGGACAGATACGCAGTATTTT
CASTPTGTDTQYF
>TRBJ2-1|TRBD2|many|TRBV7-2
TGTGCCAGCAGCCCTGGGACTAGCGGGGGGGCGAGGCAGTTCTTC
CASSPGTSGGARQFF
>TRBJ1-2|NA|NA|TRBV7-9
TGTGCCAGCAGCTTAGGGTCGGGGCAGTTAGATGGCTACACCTTC
CASSLGSGQLDGYTF
>TRBJ2-1|NA|many|TRBV6-1
TGTGCCAGCAGTGAACCGTCAGGGACCCATGAGCAGTTCTTC
CASSEPSGTHEQFF
>TRBJ2-5|TRBD1|many|TRBV11-3
TGTGCCAGCATAGGACAGGGAGAGACCCAGTACTTC
CASIGQGETQYF
>TRBJ1-4|NA|many|TRBV12-5
TGTGCTAGTGCCCCCGGACAGCTCAATGAAAAACTGTTTTTT
CASAPGQLNEKLFF
>TRBJ1-1|TRBD1|many|TRBV25-1
TGTGCCAGCAGTGAATTAGAACAGGGGGAGACTGAAGCTTTCTTT
CASSELEQGETEAFF
>TRBJ1-5|TRBD1|NA|TRBV2
TGTGCCAGCAGTAAGTTGGTACCAGGGGGCGCGGGTGGCAATCAGCCCCAGCATTTT
CASSKLVPGGAGGNQPQHF
>TRBJ1-5|NA|many|TRBV28
TGTGCCAGCAGTCCCTTTCAAATCCGGGACGGGGAGGATCAGCCCCAGCATTTT
CASSPFQIRDGEDQPQHF
>TRBJ1-2|NA|many|TRBV7-9
TGTGCCAGCAGCTTAGCTTGGCCCCTGGGGGGTAACTATGGCTACACCTTC
CASSLAWPLGGNYGYTF
>TRBJ1-1|TRBD1|few|TRBV14
TGTGCCAGCAGCCTGCATCCACAGGGGGTGGGGACTGAAGCTTTCTTT
CASSLHPQGVGTEAFF
>TRBJ1-1|TRBD1|many|TRBV2
TGTGCCAGCAGCCGGGACAGAGCGAACACTGAAGCTTTCTTT
CASSRDRANTEAFF
>TRBJ2-7|NA|few|TRBV6-1
TGTGCCAGCAAGAGGGAGGGGGGGATCCCTAACTACGAGCAGTACTTC
CASKREGGIPNYEQYF
>TRBJ1-3|NA|few|TRBV5-1
TGCGCCAGCAGCCAAGGCCCAGAGGACACCATATATTTT
CASSQGPEDTIYF
>TRBJ1-5|NA|NA|TRBV2
TGTGCCAGCAGTGGGGGCCAGACAGCGTATAGCAATCAGCCCCAGCATTTT
CASSGGQTAYSNQPQHF
>TRBJ1-3|NA|once|TRBV10-3
TGTGCCATCAGAGGTTTGTGGAGCGGAAACACCATATATTTT
CAIRGLWSGNTIYF
>TRBJ2-7|NA|many|TRBV12-3/TRBV12-4
TGTGCCAGCAGTCTTCAATGGAGTCGCGAGCAGTACTTC
CASSLQWSREQYF
>TRBJ1-2|TRBD1|many|TRBV7-8
TGTGCCAGCAGCTCACCGGGACAGGGGCACTATGGCTACACCTTC
CASSSPGQGHYGYTF
>TRBJ1-6|NA|NA|TRBV20-1
TGCAGTGCTAGAGAAATGGGGGCTTCACCCCTCCACTTT
CSAREMGASPLHF